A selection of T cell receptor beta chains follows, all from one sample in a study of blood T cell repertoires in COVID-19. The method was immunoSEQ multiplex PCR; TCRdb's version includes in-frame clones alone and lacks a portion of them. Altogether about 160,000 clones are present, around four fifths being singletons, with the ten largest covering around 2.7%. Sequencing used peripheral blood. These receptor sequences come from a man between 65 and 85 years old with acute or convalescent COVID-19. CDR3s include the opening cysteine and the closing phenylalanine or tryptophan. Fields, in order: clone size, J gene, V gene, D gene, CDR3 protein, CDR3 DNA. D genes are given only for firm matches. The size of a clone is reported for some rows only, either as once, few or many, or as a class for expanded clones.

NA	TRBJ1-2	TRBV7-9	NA	CASSLSQPNYGYTF	TGTGCCAGCAGCTTATCACAGCCTAACTATGGCTACACCTTC
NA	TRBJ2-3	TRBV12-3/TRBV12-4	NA	CASTRRLTDTQYF	TGTGCCAGCACAAGGCGGCTCACAGATACGCAGTATTTT
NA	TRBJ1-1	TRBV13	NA	CASKVGGTEAFF	TGTGCCAGCAAGGTGGGGGGGACTGAAGCTTTCTTT
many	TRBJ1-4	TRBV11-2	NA	CASAYKNEKLFF	TGTGCCAGCGCGTATAAGAATGAAAAACTGTTTTTT
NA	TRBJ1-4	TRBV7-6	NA	CASSLAGPGPTNEKLFF	TGTGCCAGCAGCTTAGCCGGGCCAGGGCCAACTAATGAAAAACTGTTTTTT
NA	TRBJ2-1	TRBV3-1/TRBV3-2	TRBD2	CASSDRGGSTYNEQFF	TGTGCCAGCAGCGATAGGGGCGGGAGTACTTACAATGAGCAGTTCTTC
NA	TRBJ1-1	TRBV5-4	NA	CASSLEQSTGKTEAFF	TGTGCCAGCAGCTTGGAACAGAGCACCGGGAAGACTGAAGCTTTCTTT
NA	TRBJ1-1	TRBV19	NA	CASRVQAVNTEAFF	TGTGCCAGTAGGGTACAGGCTGTGAACACTGAAGCTTTCTTT
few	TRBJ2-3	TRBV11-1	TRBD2	CASTLLAGVLTDTQYF	TGTGCCAGCACCTTACTAGCGGGGGTTCTCACAGATACGCAGTATTTT
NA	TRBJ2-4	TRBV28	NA	CASSYNREDIQYF	TGTGCCAGCAGTTACAACAGGGAAGACATTCAGTACTTC
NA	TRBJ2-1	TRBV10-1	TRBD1	CASSESPGTGGDFHEQFF	TGCGCCAGCAGTGAGTCCCCCGGGACAGGGGGCGATTTCCATGAGCAGTTCTTC
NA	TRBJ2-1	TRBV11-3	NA	CASSARQDTYNEQFF	TGTGCCAGCAGCGCCCGACAGGACACCTACAATGAGCAGTTCTTC
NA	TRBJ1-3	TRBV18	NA	CASSPPSVSGNTIYF	TGTGCCAGCTCACCACCATCAGTCTCTGGAAACACCATATATTTT
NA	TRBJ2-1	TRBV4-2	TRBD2	CASSRLTSDEQFF	TGTGCCAGCAGCCGCCTTACTAGCGATGAGCAGTTCTTC
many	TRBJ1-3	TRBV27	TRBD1	CASSLTAGQSLSGNTIYF	TGTGCCAGCAGTTTAACGGCGGGACAGAGCCTCTCTGGAAACACCATATATTTT
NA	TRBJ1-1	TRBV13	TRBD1	CASSPGQGRVTEAFF	TGTGCCAGCAGCCCCGGACAGGGAAGAGTCACTGAAGCTTTCTTT
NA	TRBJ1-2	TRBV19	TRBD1	CASRRQGINYGYTF	TGTGCCAGTAGACGACAGGGAATTAACTATGGCTACACCTTC
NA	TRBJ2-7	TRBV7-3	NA	CASSLHGGGYYEQYF	TGTGCCAGCAGCTTACATGGGGGCGGATATTATGAGCAGTACTTC
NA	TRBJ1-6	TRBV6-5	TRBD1	CASRDRGNSPLHF	TGTGCCAGCAGGGACAGGGGCAATTCACCCCTCCACTTT
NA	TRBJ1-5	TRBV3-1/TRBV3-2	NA	CASSQESRESQPQHF	TGTGCCAGCAGCCAAGAATCACGAGAGAGTCAGCCCCAGCATTTT
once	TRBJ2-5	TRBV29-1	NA	CSVGTGTIRETQYF	TGCAGCGTTGGCACAGGGACTATCCGAGAGACCCAGTACTTC
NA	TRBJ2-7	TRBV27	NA	CASSYQGTYEQYF	TGTGCCAGCAGTTATCAGGGAACCTATGAGCAGTACTTC
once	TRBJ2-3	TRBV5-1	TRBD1	CASSPLPRQGSSTDTQYF	TGCGCCAGCAGCCCCCTCCCTAGACAGGGTTCAAGCACAGATACGCAGTATTTT
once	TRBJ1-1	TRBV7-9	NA	CASSLQGVGTEAFF	TGTGCCAGCAGTCTACAGGGAGTGGGGACTGAAGCTTTCTTT
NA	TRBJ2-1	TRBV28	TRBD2	CASSFSGWTSGLGSSYNEQFF	TGTGCCAGCAGTTTTTCGGGTTGGACTAGCGGGCTAGGGAGCTCCTACAATGAGCAGTTCTTC
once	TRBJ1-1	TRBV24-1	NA	CATSDDTGGGSGAFF	TGTGCCACCAGTGATGATACGGGCGGGGGTTCGGGTGCTTTCTTT
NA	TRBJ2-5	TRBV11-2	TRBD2	CASSLAGGPQETQYF	TGTGCCAGCTCACTAGCGGGAGGGCCCCAAGAGACCCAGTACTTC
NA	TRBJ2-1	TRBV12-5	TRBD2	CASGSLGGGRAYNEQFF	TGTGCTAGTGGTTCTTTGGGGGGCGGGAGGGCGTACAATGAGCAGTTCTTC
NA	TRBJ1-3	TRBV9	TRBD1	CASSAQGAGNTIYF	TGTGCCAGCAGCGCACAGGGGGCTGGAAACACCATATATTTT
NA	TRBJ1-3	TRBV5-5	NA	CASSLRQANTIYF	TGTGCCAGCAGCTTAAGGCAGGCCAACACCATATATTTT
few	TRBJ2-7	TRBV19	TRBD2	CASSFLGSSGGTEQYF	TGTGCCAGTAGTTTCTTAGGATCTAGCGGGGGGACCGAGCAGTACTTC
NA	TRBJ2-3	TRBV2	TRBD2	CASSEGLAGLDTQYF	TGTGCCAGCAGCGAAGGACTAGCGGGGTTAGATACGCAGTATTTT
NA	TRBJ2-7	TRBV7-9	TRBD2	CASSATGTSGFSYEQYF	TGTGCCAGCAGCGCTACCGGGACTAGCGGTTTTTCCTACGAGCAGTACTTC
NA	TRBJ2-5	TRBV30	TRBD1	CAWSPSAGTVFETQYF	TGTGCCTGGAGCCCGAGCGCAGGGACAGTTTTTGAGACCCAGTACTTC
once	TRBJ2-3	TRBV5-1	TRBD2	CASSLAGGGGTDTQYF	TGCGCCAGCAGCCTAGCGGGGGGAGGAGGCACAGATACGCAGTATTTT
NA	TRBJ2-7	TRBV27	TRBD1	CASSHRGYYEQYF	TGTGCCAGCAGCCACAGGGGTTACTACGAGCAGTACTTC
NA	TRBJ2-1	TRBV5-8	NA	CASIRRGTYNEQFF	TGTGCCAGCATCCGAAGGGGGACCTACAATGAGCAGTTCTTC
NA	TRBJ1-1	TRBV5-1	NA	CASSLQGSGTEAFF	TGCGCCAGCAGCTTACAGGGTTCCGGCACTGAAGCTTTCTTT
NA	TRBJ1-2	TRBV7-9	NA	CASSLGGSNYGYTF	TGTGCCAGCAGCTTAGGAGGGTCTAACTATGGCTACACCTTC
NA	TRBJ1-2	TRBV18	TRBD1	CASSPQGQAAANYGYTF	TGTGCCAGCTCACCGCAGGGACAGGCAGCAGCTAACTATGGCTACACCTTC
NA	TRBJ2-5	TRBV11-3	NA	CASSFTGGGETQYF	TGTGCCAGCAGCTTTACGGGGGGCGGGGAGACCCAGTACTTC
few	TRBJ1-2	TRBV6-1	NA	CASSEGSYGYTF	TGTGCCAGCAGTGAAGGTAGTTATGGCTACACCTTC
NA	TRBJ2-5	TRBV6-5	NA	CASRTQVEETQYF	TGTGCCAGCAGAACGCAGGTGGAAGAGACCCAGTACTTC
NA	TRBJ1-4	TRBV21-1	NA	CASSGRETNEKLFF	TGTGCCAGCAGCGGGAGGGAGACTAATGAAAAACTGTTTTTT
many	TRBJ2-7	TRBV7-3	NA	CASSLEEGTYEQYF	TGTGCCAGCAGCTTAGAGGAGGGAACCTACGAGCAGTACTTC
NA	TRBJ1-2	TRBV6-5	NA	CASSYSITGTYGYTF	TGTGCCAGCAGTTACTCGATTACAGGGACCTATGGCTACACCTTC
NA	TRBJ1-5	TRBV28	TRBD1	CASSRGQEGQPQHF	TGTGCCAGCAGCCGAGGACAGGAAGGACAGCCCCAGCATTTT
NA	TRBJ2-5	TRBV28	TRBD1	CARTAGGLETQYF	TGTGCCCGAACCGCAGGGGGTTTGGAGACCCAGTACTTC
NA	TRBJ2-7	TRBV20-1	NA	CSASSPPLYEQYF	TGCAGTGCTAGTTCGCCGCCACTCTACGAGCAGTACTTC
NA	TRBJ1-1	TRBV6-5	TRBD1	CASRSTGGPEAFF	TGTGCCAGCAGATCAACAGGGGGACCTGAAGCTTTCTTT
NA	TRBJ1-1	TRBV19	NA	CASTQTVNTEAFF	TGTGCCAGTACCCAGACAGTGAACACTGAAGCTTTCTTT
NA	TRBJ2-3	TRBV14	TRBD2	CASSQIRGGSNTDTQYF	TGTGCCAGCAGCCAAATAAGGGGCGGGAGTAACACAGATACGCAGTATTTT
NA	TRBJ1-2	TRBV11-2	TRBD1	CASSSYRGQSYGYTF	TGTGCCAGCAGCTCATACAGGGGGCAGAGCTATGGCTACACCTTC
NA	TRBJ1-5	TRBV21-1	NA	CASTWDRRNNQPQHF	TGTGCCAGCACCTGGGACAGGCGGAATAATCAGCCCCAGCATTTT